The rows below give T cell receptor beta chains drawn from one sample of a study of T cell responses to AZD1222 COVID-19 vaccine. Sequencing was performed with immunoSEQ multiplex PCR; in TCRdb, only in-frame clones are kept and a portion is missing. In the table there are nearly 110,000 clones, 89% of which are singletons. Here the sequenced sample was peripheral blood, taken on day 0 of AZD1222 vaccination. These receptors originate from an adult in good health. Both conserved end residues are part of each CDR3. Clone size is not always given. Where it is, it says once, few, many or a class for expanded clones.

V: TRBV19; J: TRBJ1-5; size: NA; CDR3: CASSLQGANEPQHF
V: TRBV2; J: TRBJ2-1; size: once; CDR3: CAIGLAGANEQFF
V: TRBV10-3; J: TRBJ1-4; size: NA; CDR3: CAISESVSRNEKLFF
V: TRBV4-3; J: TRBJ2-3; size: NA; CDR3: CASSQAYSTDTQYF
V: TRBV7-2; J: TRBJ2-7; size: NA; CDR3: CASSLAAGAYEQYF
V: TRBV24-1; J: TRBJ2-2; size: NA; CDR3: CATSDQGVNTGELFF
V: TRBV12-3/TRBV12-4; J: TRBJ1-3; size: once; CDR3: CASSRPGNTIYF
V: TRBV7-9; J: TRBJ1-1; size: NA; CDR3: CASSAWTNTEAFF
V: TRBV27; J: TRBJ1-6; size: NA; CDR3: CASSSPVYNSPLHF
V: TRBV27; J: TRBJ2-2; size: NA; CDR3: CASSRAGGLTGELFF